This TCR beta chain stems from a study of shared clonotypes between healthy human individuals. Findings of the study overall: Clonotypes shared by all four sorted-subset donors had higher generation probabilities than non-shared clonotypes.

Remarks on this clone: Its antigen is not identified.

The germline gives CDR1 MGHRA, CDR2 YSYEKL. The germline V and J ends were trimmed by 4 bases and 4 bases, with 15 bases remaining between them. This CDR3 region has 15 residues. Sequenced by immunoSEQ multiplex PCR; TCRdb stores in-frame clones only, minus some. Of approximately 530,000 clones listed, 95% to 97% are singletons. This receptor was obtained from a woman aged 25 to 39 in good health. The chain couples TRBV4-1 to TRBJ2-3, with a possible D match to TRBD2 (6 bases). Sequenced: naive CD4+ T cells sorted from blood. This sample's subset: CD45RA+ positively selected. CDR3 nucleotides: TGCGCCAGCAGCCCCCTCCTAGCGCGCGCAGATACGCAGTATTTT. It translates to CASSPLLARADTQYF.